This T cell receptor beta chain was sequenced in a study of blood T cell repertoires in COVID-19. Produced via immunoSEQ multiplex PCR; TCRdb's table is partial and in-frame only. The sample carries tens of thousands of clones, 80% to 85% recorded once. Unmatched junction bases numbered 18, after V lost 3 bases and J lost 10 bases. The CDR3 loop spans 18 amino acids. Looked up from germline, CDR1 is MGHDK and CDR2 is SYGVNS. The gene calls are TRBV25-1 and TRBJ1-6; the match to TRBD1 covers 7 bases. Sequenced input: peripheral blood. The TCR was taken from a human donor with acute or convalescent COVID-19. The donor label of this sample is uncertain. The CDR3 sequence: CASSDISQDRVGDSPLHF. CDR3 bases: TGTGCCAGCAGTGATATTTCCCAAGACAGGGTGGGAGACTCACCCCTCCACTTT.